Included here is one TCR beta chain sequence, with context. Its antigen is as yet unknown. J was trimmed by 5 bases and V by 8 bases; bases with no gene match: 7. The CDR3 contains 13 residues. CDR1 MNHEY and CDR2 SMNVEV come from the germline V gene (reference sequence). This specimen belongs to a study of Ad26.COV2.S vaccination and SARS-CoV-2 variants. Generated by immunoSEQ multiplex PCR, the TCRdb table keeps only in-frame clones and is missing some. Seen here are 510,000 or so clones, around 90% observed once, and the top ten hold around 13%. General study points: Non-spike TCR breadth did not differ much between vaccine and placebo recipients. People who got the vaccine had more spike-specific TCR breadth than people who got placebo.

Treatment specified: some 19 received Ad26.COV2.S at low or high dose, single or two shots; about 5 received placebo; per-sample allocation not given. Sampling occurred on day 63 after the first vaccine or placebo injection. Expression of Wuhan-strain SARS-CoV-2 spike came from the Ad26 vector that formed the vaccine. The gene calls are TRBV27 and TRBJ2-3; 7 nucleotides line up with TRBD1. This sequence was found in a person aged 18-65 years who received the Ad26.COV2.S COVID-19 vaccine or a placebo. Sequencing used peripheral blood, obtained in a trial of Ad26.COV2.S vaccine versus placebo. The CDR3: CASRQGGRDTQYF. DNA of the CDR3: TGTGCCAGCCGACAGGGTGGGAGAGATACGCAGTATTTT.